This section outlines one T cell receptor (beta chain) sequence together with its context. This sample is part of a study of blood T cell repertoires in COVID-19. This CDR3 contains 18 residues. Using immunoSEQ multiplex PCR, the repertoire was profiled, and TCRdb retains in-frame clones only, with some absent. This table has hundreds of thousands of clones, 70% to 85% appearing once. The sample consisted of peripheral blood. This clonotype originated in a woman aged 80 or over with acute or convalescent COVID-19. The genes are TRBV21-1 and TRBJ2-3; the DNA was not compared with TRBD1, the D call given in the table. TRBV21-1 is tagged as a pseudogene. CDR3 bases: TGTGCCAGCAGCTTACGACAGGGGGCGGCTGAAGGCACAGATACGCAGTATTTT. This codes for CASSLRQGAAEGTDTQYF.